The T cell receptor beta chain described here comes from a study of shared clonotypes between healthy human individuals. Donors, healthy HIV-negative adults, lacked recent acute infections or vaccinations. Study-wide results and caveats: Generally, naive subsets (rather than memory subsets) showed larger estimated richness.

Profiled with immunoSEQ multiplex PCR; TCRdb holds only in-frame clones, not every one. The sample yields a few million clones, approximately 95% seen once. Notes on this clone: As yet, its antigen is unknown.

Sequenced material: naive CD4+ T cells from PBMCs. Noted subset: CD45RA+ positively selected. The source of this sequence is a man aged 18-30 years in good health. Some clones in this sample may be carry-over from other donors' samples.

CDR3: CASSLARDGEQYF. DNA of the CDR3: TGTGCCAGCAGCTTAGCTCGGGATGGCGAGCAGTACTTC. The J gene is TRBJ2-7, the V gene TRBV7-2; weak D call: TRBD2 (5 bases). V dropped 0 bases and J dropped 6 bases, with 9 bases sitting between them. Germline V gene lookup returns CDR1 SGHTA and CDR2 FQGNSA. The CDR3 extends over 13 amino acids.